These 10 T cell receptor beta chains share one sample of origin, sequenced in a study of T cells in Graves' hyperthyroidism and ophthalmopathy. TCR beta CDR3 sequences were amplified from RNA transcripts. HTBI primers were employed in a first-round RT-PCR of the TCR CDR3. Each CDR3 protein is one row after TCRdb ran MiXCR on the multiplex PCR reads. The table records approximately 690,000 distinct CDR3 sequences, roughly 20% of them present only once. The sequencing input was blood. The receptors here all came from a man aged 30 to 45 with Graves' ophthalmopathy.

Comment on this clonotype: Being one base from a much bigger clone, this may be a read error. J is TRBJ1-2 and V is TRBV27; no clear D gene. V lost 5 bases and J lost 6, with 19 bases in between. The CDR3 spans 15 residues. Germline CDR1 reads MNHEY; CDR2 reads SMNVEV (reference sequence). Here the CDR3 DNA reads TGTGCCAGCAGTCCCTCCTTAGGAGGGAGGGATGGCTACACCTTC. This encodes CASSPSLGGRDGYTF.

In this sample, this clonotype turned up many times. V and J are TRBV12-3 or TRBV12-4 and TRBJ2-7; 13 bases align to TRBD2. V trimming: 5 bases; J trimming: 2 bases; junction bases outside the gene matches: 3. There are 15 residues in the CDR3. Here the CDR3 reads CASSIGTSGTYEQYF. CDR3 DNA: TGTGCCAGCAGTATCGGGACTAGCGGGACCTACGAGCAGTACTTC.

The chain joins TRBV9 to TRBJ2-2, with D possibly TRBD1 on 5 matching bases. V lost 0 bases and J 3 bases, leaving 15 bases between the germline ends. Per the germline V gene, CDR1 is SGDLS and CDR2 is YYNGEE. The CDR3 is made up of 17 amino acids. Here the CDR3 DNA reads TGTGCCAGCAGCGTAGAAAGGGGCGGCGTGTACACCGGGGAGCTGTTTTTT. As protein: CASSVERGGVYTGELFF.

The table lists this clonotype with a few counts. The V and J genes are TRBV20-1 and TRBJ1-5; D gene unclear. Trimming removed 4 bases from V and 7 bases from J, with 20 bases in between. The CDR3 covers 15 residues. Germline V lookup: CDR1 DFQATT, CDR2 SNEGSKA (reference sequence). The CDR3 DNA follows: TGCAGTGCTATTTCGACGGGTCTAGAATCCCAGCCCCAGCATTTT. Translating gives CSAISTGLESQPQHF.

DNA for the CDR3: TGTGCCAGCAGCTCGCGGGGGGTAAGCTCAGATACGCAGTATTTT. Its protein is CASSSRGVSSDTQYF. This chain connects TRBV5-5 to TRBJ2-3; 8 nucleotides agree with TRBD2. The CDR3 is 15 amino acids. The germline CDR1 and CDR2 sequences are SGHKS and YYEKEE (reference sequence). The trim removed 3 bases at V and 4 bases at J, leaving 7 bases unmatched.

The chain has TRBV4-1 and TRBJ1-2, with a tentative D call TRBD1 (6 bases). The length of the CDR3 is 14 residues. The V end lost 3 bases, the J end lost 5 bases, and 13 bases lay between the germline ends. Looked up from germline, CDR1 is MGHRA and CDR2 is YSYEKL. The CDR3 here is CASSQVTGNYGYTF. DNA of the CDR3: TGCGCCAGCAGCCAGGTTACAGGGAATTATGGCTACACCTTC.

This clonotype turned up a few times. The chain has TRBV24-1 and TRBJ2-3, with TRBD2 identical over 16 bases. CDR1 is KGHDR, CDR2 SFDVKD, per germline. The CDR3 consists of 19 residues. With 7 bases clipped from V and 0 bases from J, the junction kept 9 bases outside the gene matches. The CDR3 sequence is CATSFPGLAGGRSTDTQYF. Here the CDR3 DNA reads TGTGCCACCAGCTTCCCGGGACTAGCGGGAGGGCGGAGCACAGATACGCAGTATTTT.

Ten or more counts support this clonotype. The chain recombines TRBV5-1 with TRBJ1-6; TRBD1 matches at 8 bases. CDR1 is SGHRS, CDR2 YFSETQ, per germline. The CDR3 spans 16 residues. The V segment lost 4 bases and the J segment 8 bases; nucleotides outside the gene matches: 11. The chain's CDR3 is CASSTLPLTGDSPLHF. The CDR3 DNA reads as TGCGCCAGCAGCACGTTACCTTTGACAGGGGATTCACCCCTCCACTTT.

J is TRBJ1-1 and V is TRBV20-1; D gene ambiguous. This CDR3 has 14 residues. V shed 1 base and J shed 5 bases, with 14 bases lying between them. CDR1 DFQATT and CDR2 SNEGSKA come from the germline V gene (reference sequence). The CDR3: CSARVRVGRTEAFF. CDR3 coding DNA: TGCAGTGCTAGAGTGAGGGTTGGGAGGACTGAAGCTTTCTTT.

This clonotype showed up just a few times. The chain links TRBV9 to TRBJ2-2; 8 nucleotides align to TRBD2. This CDR3 comprises 17 residues. After removal of 3 bases from V and 6 bases from J, the junction contained 13 bases not matched to a gene. CDR1 SGDLS and CDR2 YYNGEE come from the germline V gene. The CDR3 protein is CASSGGGERENPGELFF. DNA of the CDR3: TGTGCCAGCAGCGGTGGAGGGGAGCGGGAGAATCCCGGGGAGCTGTTTTTT.